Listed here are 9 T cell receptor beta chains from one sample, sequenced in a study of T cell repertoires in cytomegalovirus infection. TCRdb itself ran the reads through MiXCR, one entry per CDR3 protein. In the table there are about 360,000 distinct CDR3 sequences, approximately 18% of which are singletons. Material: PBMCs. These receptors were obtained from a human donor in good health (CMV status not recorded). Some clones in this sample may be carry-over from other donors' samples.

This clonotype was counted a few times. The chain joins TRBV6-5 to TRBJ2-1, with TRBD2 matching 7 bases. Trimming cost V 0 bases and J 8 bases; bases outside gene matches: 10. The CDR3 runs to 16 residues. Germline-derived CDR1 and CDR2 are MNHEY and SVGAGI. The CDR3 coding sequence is TGTGCCAGCAGTTACTCGACTAGCTGGAGGGTCGATGAGCAGTTCTTC. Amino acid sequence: CASSYSTSWRVDEQFF.

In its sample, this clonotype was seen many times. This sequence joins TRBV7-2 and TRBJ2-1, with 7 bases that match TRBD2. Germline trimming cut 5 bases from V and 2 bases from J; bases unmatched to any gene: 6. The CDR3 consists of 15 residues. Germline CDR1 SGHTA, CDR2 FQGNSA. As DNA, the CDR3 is TGTGCCAGCAGCAGCGGGGCTGGGACCTACAATGAGCAGTTCTTC. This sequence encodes CASSSGAGTYNEQFF. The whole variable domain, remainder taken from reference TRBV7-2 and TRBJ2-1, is GAGVSQSPSNKVTEKGKDVELRCDPISGHTALYWYRQSLGQGLEFLIYFQGNSAPDKSGLPSDRFSAERTGGSVSTLTIQRTQQEDSAVYLCASSSGAGTYNEQFFGPGTRLTVL.

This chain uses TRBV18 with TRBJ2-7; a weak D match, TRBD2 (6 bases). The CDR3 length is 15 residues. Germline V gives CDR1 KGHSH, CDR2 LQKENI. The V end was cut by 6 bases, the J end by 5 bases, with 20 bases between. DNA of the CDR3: TGTGCCAGCTCCTCGGGGGAGTGGACGAGCAACGAGCAGTACTTC. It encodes CASSSGEWTSNEQYF. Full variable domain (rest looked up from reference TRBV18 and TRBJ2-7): NAGVMQNPRHLVRRRGQEARLRCSPMKGHSHVYWYRQLPEEGLKFMVYLQKENIIDESGMPKERFSAEFPKEGPSILRIQQVVRGDSAAYFCASSSGEWTSNEQYFGPGTRLTVT.

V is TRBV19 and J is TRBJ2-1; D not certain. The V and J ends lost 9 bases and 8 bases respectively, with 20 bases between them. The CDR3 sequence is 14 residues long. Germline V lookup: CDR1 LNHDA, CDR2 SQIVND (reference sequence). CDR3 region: CASLGVQTGYEQFF. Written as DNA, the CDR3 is TGTGCCAGCCTTGGGGTCCAAACCGGGTATGAGCAGTTCTTC.

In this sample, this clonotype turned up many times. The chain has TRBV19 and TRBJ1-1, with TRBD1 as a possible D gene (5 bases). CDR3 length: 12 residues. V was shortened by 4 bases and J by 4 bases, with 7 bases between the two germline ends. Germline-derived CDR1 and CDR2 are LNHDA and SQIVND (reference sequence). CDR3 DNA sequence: TGTGCCAGTAGTACAAGGGGCACTGAAGCTTTCTTT. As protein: CASSTRGTEAFF.

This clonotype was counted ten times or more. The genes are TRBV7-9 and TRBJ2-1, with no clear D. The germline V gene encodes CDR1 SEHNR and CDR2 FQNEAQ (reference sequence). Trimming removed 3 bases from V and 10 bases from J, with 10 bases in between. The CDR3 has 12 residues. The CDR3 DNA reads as TGTGCCAGCAGCTTTACCACCGCGGAGCAGTTCTTC. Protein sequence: CASSFTTAEQFF.

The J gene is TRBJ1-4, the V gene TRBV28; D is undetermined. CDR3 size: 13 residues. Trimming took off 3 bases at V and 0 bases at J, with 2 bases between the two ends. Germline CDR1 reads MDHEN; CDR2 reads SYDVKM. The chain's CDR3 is CASSFTTNEKLFF. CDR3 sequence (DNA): TGTGCCAGCAGTTTTACAACTAATGAAAAACTGTTTTTT.

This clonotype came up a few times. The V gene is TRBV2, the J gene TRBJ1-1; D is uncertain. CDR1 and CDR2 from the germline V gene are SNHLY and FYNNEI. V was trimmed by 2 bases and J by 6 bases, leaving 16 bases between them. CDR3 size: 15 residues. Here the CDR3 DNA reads TGTGCCAGCAGTGAACGAGGAAGGAGTGTATCTGAAGCTTTCTTT. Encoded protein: CASSERGRSVSEAFF. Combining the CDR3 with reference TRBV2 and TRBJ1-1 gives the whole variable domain EPEVTQTPSHQVTQMGQEVILRCVPISNHLYFYWYRQILGQKVEFLVSFYNNEISEKSEIFDDQFSVERPDGSNFTLKIRSTKLEDSAMYFCASSERGRSVSEAFFGQGTRLTVV.

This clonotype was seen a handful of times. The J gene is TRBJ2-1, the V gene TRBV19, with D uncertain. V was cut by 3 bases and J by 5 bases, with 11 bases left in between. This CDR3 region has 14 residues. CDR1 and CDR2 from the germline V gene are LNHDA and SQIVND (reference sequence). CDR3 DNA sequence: TGTGCCAGTAGTATTGGATTAGTCAACAATGAGCAGTTCTTC. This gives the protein CASSIGLVNNEQFF.